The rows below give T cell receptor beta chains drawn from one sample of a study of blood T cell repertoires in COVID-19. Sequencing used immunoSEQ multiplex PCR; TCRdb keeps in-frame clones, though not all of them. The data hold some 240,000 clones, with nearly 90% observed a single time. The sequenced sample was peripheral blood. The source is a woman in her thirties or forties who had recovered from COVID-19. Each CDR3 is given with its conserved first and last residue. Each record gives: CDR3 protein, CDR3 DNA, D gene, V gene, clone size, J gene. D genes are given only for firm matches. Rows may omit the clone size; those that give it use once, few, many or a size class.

CASSPGLATDTQYF | TGTGCCAGCAGTCCGGGACTAGCGACAGATACGCAGTATTTT | TRBD2 | TRBV2 | . | TRBJ2-3
CASNPEGLAVSEQYF | TGTGCCAGCAACCCCGAGGGGCTAGCGGTGTCCGAGCAGTACTTC | TRBD2 | TRBV27 | once | TRBJ2-7
CASSQTGFHEQFF | TGTGCCAGCAGCCAAACAGGGTTCCATGAGCAGTTCTTC | . | TRBV3-1/TRBV3-2 | . | TRBJ2-1
CASSRREGQGGAYEQYF | TGTGCCAGCAGCCGGCGAGAGGGACAGGGGGGCGCCTACGAGCAGTACTTC | . | TRBV21-1 | . | TRBJ2-7
CASSTYSNQPQHF | TGTGCCAGCAGTACATATAGCAATCAGCCCCAGCATTTT | . | TRBV3-1/TRBV3-2 | . | TRBJ1-5
CASRDGNQPQHF | TGTGCCAGCAGAGACGGGAACCAGCCCCAGCATTTT | . | TRBV28 | . | TRBJ1-5
CSASGTAYSNQPQHF | TGCAGTGCTAGTGGGACAGCATATAGCAATCAGCCCCAGCATTTT | TRBD1 | TRBV20-1 | . | TRBJ1-5
CASTLGSGGNEQYF | TGCGCCAGCACCTTGGGCAGCGGGGGGAACGAGCAGTACTTC | TRBD2 | TRBV5-1 | once | TRBJ2-7
CASSQGSGSSTDTQYF | TGCGCCAGCAGCCAAGGGAGCGGGAGTAGTACAGATACGCAGTATTTT | TRBD2 | TRBV4-3 | . | TRBJ2-3
CASSLRLAGETQYF | TGTGCCAGCAGCCTCAGACTAGCGGGGGAGACCCAGTACTTC | TRBD2 | TRBV6-2/TRBV6-3 | once | TRBJ2-5
CASSVERVPGELFF | TGTGCCAGCAGCGTTGAGAGGGTCCCCGGGGAGCTGTTTTTT | . | TRBV9 | . | TRBJ2-2
CASSTQEQFF | TGTGCCAGCAGTACACAGGAGCAGTTCTTC | . | TRBV7-9 | . | TRBJ2-1
CASSAMRGSNEQFF | TGTGCCAGTAGCGCAATGAGAGGGTCCAATGAGCAGTTCTTC | . | TRBV19 | . | TRBJ2-1
CSARDLETQYF | TGCAGTGCTAGAGATCTCGAGACCCAGTACTTC | . | TRBV20-1 | . | TRBJ2-5
CASSLASGTSPTNEKLFF | TGCGCCAGCAGCTTGGCGTCAGGGACTTCTCCAACTAATGAAAAACTGTTTTTT | . | TRBV5-1 | . | TRBJ1-4
CASSRGSRSYNEQFF | TGTGCCAGTAGTAGAGGGTCCAGGAGCTACAATGAGCAGTTCTTC | . | TRBV19 | . | TRBJ2-1
CASRTRGSGELFF | TGTGCCAGCAGGACCAGGGGTTCCGGGGAGCTGTTTTTT | . | TRBV5-5 | . | TRBJ2-2
CASSQGGGPDQPQHF | TGTGCCAGCAGCCAAGGGGGGGGGCCGGATCAGCCCCAGCATTTT | . | TRBV5-4 | . | TRBJ1-5
CASSSAAPGNEQFF | TGTGCCAGCAGCTCCGCCGCCCCGGGAAATGAGCAGTTCTTC | . | TRBV7-9 | . | TRBJ2-1
CASSLSAGGNIQYF | TGTGCCAGCAGTTTATCGGCGGGTGGCAACATTCAGTACTTC | . | TRBV27 | . | TRBJ2-4
CASSLEKGGVNTEAFF | TGCGCCAGCAGCTTGGAAAAGGGCGGGGTGAACACTGAAGCTTTCTTT | . | TRBV5-1 | . | TRBJ1-1
CASNSDGGAQYF | TGTGCCAGCAATTCCGACGGGGGAGCCCAGTACTTC | . | TRBV27 | . | TRBJ2-5
CASSRAAGNTIYF | TGTGCCAGCTCCAGGGCTGCTGGAAACACCATATATTTT | . | TRBV5-5 | . | TRBJ1-3